This TCR beta chain was captured by sequencing in a study of blood T cell repertoires in COVID-19. About the study: The origin of the acute and convalescent COVID-19 samples was the United States, Italy and Spain. Sources were T cells, B-cell-depleted T cells, or PBMCs; the material itself was cDNA or gDNA.

Authors' processing steps: Reference gene primer amplification yielded estimated nucleated cell counts. Some clones are missing from TCRdb's copy, which holds only in-frame ones; the method was immunoSEQ multiplex PCR. The D gene and trimming were derived from the DNA, and the V and J assignments and clone size from that table. The sample records about 250,000 clones, 85% to 90% being singletons. V lost 7 bases to trimming and J lost 5 bases; unmatched junction nucleotides: 6. Germline-derived CDR1 and CDR2 are SGHNT and YENEEA. The CDR3 runs 14 residues. The chain is built from TRBV11-3 and TRBJ2-2; 8 bases align to TRBD2. The TCR sequence derives from a woman in her thirties or forties who had recovered from COVID-19. The sequencing input was peripheral blood. CDR3 sequence: CASTPREETGELFF. The CDR3 nucleotides read TGTGCCAGCACCCCGCGGGAGGAGACCGGGGAGCTGTTTTTT.